The 29 T cell receptor beta chains listed next were all sequenced from one sample in a study of identical twins. Via MiXCR, TCRdb re-called the 5' RACE reads, giving one row per CDR3 protein. The sample lists 310,000 or so distinct CDR3 sequences, 8% to 9.5% occurring once. These records were also assigned to another study, of yellow fever vaccine responses in identical twins.

Input material: CD8+ T cells sorted from blood. Receptors originate from a woman aged 18-29 years in good health.

This clonotype was recorded many times. This chain joins TRBV5-1 and TRBJ1-6; 8 nucleotides match TRBD1. Germline V lookup: CDR1 SGHRS, CDR2 YFSETQ. This CDR3 region has 15 residues. Trimming at V came to 3 bases and at J to 9 bases, leaving 8 bases not matched to a gene. CDR3 in DNA: TGCGCCAGCAGCTCAGAGACAGGGGAAGGTTCACCCCTCCACTTT. Protein sequence: CASSSETGEGSPLHF.

The V and J genes are TRBV6-1 and TRBJ1-2; D not resolved. The CDR3 is 14 residues long. The germline V gene encodes CDR1 MNHNS and CDR2 SASEGT. V shed 6 bases and J shed 6 bases, with 17 bases lying between them. The chain's CDR3 is CASSHQTTPHGYTF. The CDR3 region has the DNA TGTGCCAGCAGCCACCAGACTACTCCTCATGGCTACACCTTC.

This clonotype was found a few times. CDR3 residues: CSAEPLAVVSYNEQFF. CDR3 DNA: TGCAGTGCAGAACCCCTAGCGGTAGTCTCCTACAATGAGCAGTTCTTC. The gene calls are TRBV20-1 and TRBJ2-1; TRBD2 matches 7 bases. With 6 bases clipped from V and 0 bases from J, the junction kept 11 bases outside the gene matches. In germline, CDR1 is DFQATT, CDR2 SNEGSKA (reference sequence). The CDR3 consists of 16 residues.

The chain couples TRBV10-3 to TRBJ2-5, with 13 bases that match TRBD2. CDR3 length equals 16 residues. Germline CDR1 reads ENHRY; CDR2 reads SYGVKD. Unmatched junction bases numbered 5, after V lost 6 bases and J lost 1 base. The DNA for the CDR3 is TGTGCCATCAGACCGGGACTAGCGGGAATCCAAGAGACCCAGTACTTC. This codes for CAIRPGLAGIQETQYF.

This clonotype was seen at least ten times. CDR3 residues: CASSLGSTDTQYF. The CDR3 coding sequence is TGCGCCAGCAGCCTTGGCTCCACAGATACGCAGTATTTT. The chain links TRBV5-1 to TRBJ2-3, with no clear D. V lost 4 bases to trimming and J lost 2 bases, with 8 bases between them. Per germline, CDR1 SGHRS and CDR2 YFSETQ. This CDR3 has 13 amino acids.

The genes are TRBV6-1 and TRBJ2-7; 9 nucleotides align to TRBD1. CDR3 length: 14 amino acids. Trimming at V came to 5 bases and at J to 5 bases, leaving 7 bases not matched to a gene. The V gene's germline CDR1 is MNHNS and CDR2 SASEGT. The CDR3 protein is CASSPAGTGHEQYF. The CDR3 DNA sequence: TGTGCCAGCAGTCCCGCGGGGACAGGGCACGAGCAGTACTTC.

This rearrangement joins TRBV4-2 to TRBJ2-7, with TRBD1 as a possible D gene (6 bases). Germline CDR1 is LGHNA and CDR2 is YNFKEQ. This CDR3 has 13 amino acids. V dropped 2 bases and J dropped 2 bases, with 7 bases sitting between them. This chain's CDR3 is CASSQQGTYEQYF. CDR3 DNA sequence: TGTGCCAGCAGCCAACAGGGGACCTACGAGCAGTACTTC.

This clonotype was counted at least ten times. V and J are TRBV5-5 and TRBJ2-2; 10 nucleotides match TRBD2. This CDR3 region has 15 residues. CDR1 and CDR2 (germline): SGHKS, YYEKEE (reference sequence). J was trimmed by 6 bases and V by 0 bases; bases with no gene match: 2. The CDR3 DNA reads TGTGCCAGCAGCTTGGTTCTAGCGGGAGCCGGGGAGCTGTTTTTT. Its translation is CASSLVLAGAGELFF. Looking up the rest from reference TRBV5-5 and TRBJ2-2 gives the full variable domain: DAGVTQSPTHLIKTRGQQVTLRCSPISGHKSVSWYQQVLGQGPQFIFQYYEKEERGRGNFPDRFSARQFPNYSSELNVNALLLGDSALYLCASSLVLAGAGELFFGEGSRLTVL.

The chain links TRBV7-2 to TRBJ2-1, with a possible D match to TRBD2 (6 bases). The CDR3 covers 15 residues. Germline CDR1 SGHTA, CDR2 FQGNSA. Trimming took 1 base from V and 4 from J, leaving 11 bases between them. The CDR3 loop reads CASSLVAEGYNEQFF. The CDR3 DNA sequence: TGTGCCAGCAGCTTAGTAGCGGAGGGTTACAATGAGCAGTTCTTC.

This chain uses TRBV4-3 with TRBJ2-1, with 9 bases fitting TRBD1. There are 15 residues in the CDR3. V shed 4 bases and J 8 bases; nucleotides not matched to a gene: 9. Germline V gene sequence: CDR1 LGHNA, CDR2 YSLEER. CDR3 residues: CASSLGGQGVHEQFF. In DNA form, the CDR3 reads TGCGCCAGCAGCCTCGGGGGACAGGGCGTGCATGAGCAGTTCTTC.

There are many counts of this clonotype. This chain links TRBV29-1 with TRBJ1-1, with D perhaps matching TRBD1 (6 bases). The CDR3 contains 15 residues. Between the trimmed V and J ends, which lost 0 bases and 5 bases, there was a span of 16 bases. Germline V gene data show CDR1 as SQVTM and CDR2 as ANQGSEA. The CDR3 region is CSVEDSPRGRTEAFF. Written as DNA, the CDR3 is TGCAGCGTTGAAGATTCTCCCAGGGGTAGGACTGAAGCTTTCTTT. Full variable domain (remainder filled in from reference TRBV29-1 and TRBJ1-1): SAVISQKPSRDICQRGTSLTIQCQVDSQVTMMFWYRQQPGQSLTLIATANQGSEATYESGFVIDKFPISRPNLTFSTLTVSNMSPEDSSIYLCSVEDSPRGRTEAFFGQGTRLTVV.

The chain recombines TRBV6-4 with TRBJ2-1, with D possibly TRBD2 on 6 matching bases. This CDR3 is 13 amino acids long. V shed 0 bases and J shed 10 bases, with 10 bases lying between them. The germline CDR1 and CDR2 sequences are MRHNA and SNTAGT. CDR3 in amino acids: CASSDSGREEQFF. The CDR3 nucleotides read TGTGCCAGCAGTGACTCGGGGCGGGAAGAGCAGTTCTTC.

This chain joins TRBV10-3 and TRBJ2-7; D could derive from TRBD1 or TRBD2 (6 bases each). This CDR3 region has 14 residues. The V end was cut by 7 bases, the J end by 5 bases, with 18 bases between. Germline CDR1 ENHRY, CDR2 SYGVKD. The CDR3 nucleotides read TGTGCCATCACCCCCGGGTCCGGGGGCGACGAGCAGTACTTC. Residues: CAITPGSGGDEQYF.

The gene calls are TRBV4-3 and TRBJ2-4, with a weak D call TRBD2 (6 bases). The CDR3 contains 15 residues. Germline loops: CDR1 LGHNA, CDR2 YSLEER. The V and J ends lost 1 base and 6 bases respectively, with 13 bases between them. The CDR3: CASSQVRGSGNIQYF. CDR3 DNA: TGCGCCAGCAGCCAAGTTCGGGGGTCCGGAAACATTCAGTACTTC.

This clonotype has at least ten counts. The V and J genes are TRBV4-3 and TRBJ2-3; TRBD1 is a possible D gene (6 bases). There are 18 residues in the CDR3. Trimming stripped 0 bases from V and 2 bases from J, with 18 bases between. The germline V gene encodes CDR1 LGHNA and CDR2 YSLEER. Here the CDR3 reads CASSQDRGQGLSTDTQYF. DNA of the CDR3: TGCGCCAGCAGCCAAGATCGCGGGCAGGGGCTTTCCACAGATACGCAGTATTTT.

This clonotype came up many times. The V call is TRBV14, the J call TRBJ2-7, with D perhaps TRBD2 (5 bases). This CDR3 has 12 residues. From germline, CDR1 is SGHDN and CDR2 FVKESK. The V gene lost 6 bases and the J gene lost 3 bases, with 9 bases spanning the gap. As DNA, the CDR3 is TGTGCCAGCAGTCACGGACTCTACGAGCAGTACTTC. Encoded protein: CASSHGLYEQYF.

The V call is TRBV6-2 or TRBV6-3, the J call TRBJ2-3; perhaps TRBD2 as D (6 bases). The CDR3 is 14 residues long. V shed 6 bases and J shed 0 bases, with 10 bases lying between them. Germline assignment: CDR1 MNHEY and CDR2 SVGEGT. The CDR3 loop reads CASSPRGSTDTQYF. For the CDR3, the DNA is TGTGCCAGCAGCCCCCGGGGGAGCACAGATACGCAGTATTTT.

The CDR3 here is CASSLGVGTEAFF. Written as DNA, the CDR3 is TGTGCCAGCAGTTTGGGGGTCGGGACTGAAGCTTTCTTT. This chain connects TRBV12-3 or TRBV12-4 to TRBJ1-1, with D possibly being TRBD1 (5 bases). The length of the CDR3 is 13 residues. V gave up 3 bases and J gave up 5 bases, with 10 bases separating them.

This clonotype was recorded many times. The CDR3 loop is CSVEGKAEQFF. CDR3 bases: TGCAGCGTGGAGGGCAAGGCGGAGCAGTTCTTC. The chain recombines TRBV29-1 with TRBJ2-1; D possibly corresponds to TRBD2 (6 bases). The CDR3 loop spans 11 amino acids. Trimming took off 6 bases at V and 10 bases at J, with 13 bases between the two ends. Germline V gives CDR1 SQVTM, CDR2 ANQGSEA.

The V and J genes are TRBV5-1 and TRBJ2-3, with TRBD1 matching over 10 bases. CDR3 length: 18 amino acids. Germline values: CDR1 SGHRS, CDR2 YFSETQ. J lost 0 bases, V lost 5 bases, and 12 bases had no gene match. CDR3 sequence (DNA): TGCGCCAGCAGTCCCGGGACAGGGGACCTGACAAGCACAGATACGCAGTATTTT. This translates into CASSPGTGDLTSTDTQYF.

This clonotype was counted a few times. V gene TRBV6-1 combines with J gene TRBJ2-4; D is possibly TRBD1 (6 bases). The CDR3 contains 15 residues. Trimming shortened V by 5 bases and J by 0 bases, and 11 bases separated the two germline ends. Germline values: CDR1 MNHNS, CDR2 SASEGT. The CDR3 nucleotides read TGTGCCAGCAGTACAGGGTTATCAGCCAAAAACATTCAGTACTTC. Protein: CASSTGLSAKNIQYF.

The genes are TRBV27 and TRBJ2-1, with TRBD2 as a possible D gene (5 bases). CDR1 is MNHEY, CDR2 SMNVEV, per germline (reference sequence). The CDR3 is 16 amino acids. V lost 4 bases and J 4 bases, leaving 17 bases between the germline ends. Written as DNA, the CDR3 is TGTGCCAGCAGTTCGCACTACGCCGGGGTTTACAATGAGCAGTTCTTC. This encodes CASSSHYAGVYNEQFF.

This sequence joins TRBV19 and TRBJ1-5; the D is unclear. Germline-derived CDR1 and CDR2 are LNHDA and SQIVND (reference sequence). The CDR3 covers 14 residues. V gave up 5 bases and J gave up 7 bases, with 15 bases separating them. CDR3 in amino acids: CASSAPYGVQPQHF. The CDR3, as DNA: TGTGCCAGTAGTGCCCCGTACGGTGTGCAGCCCCAGCATTTT. Full variable domain (missing parts from reference TRBV19 and TRBJ1-5): DGGITQSPKYLFRKEGQNVTLSCEQNLNHDAMYWYRQDPGQGLRLIYYSQIVNDFQKGDIAEGYSVSREKKESFPLTVTSAQKNPTAFYLCASSAPYGVQPQHFGDGTRLSIL.

At least ten counts were recorded for this clonotype. V gene TRBV6-5 combines with J gene TRBJ1-1; no reliable D call. Germline loops: CDR1 MNHEY, CDR2 SVGAGI. The CDR3 contains 13 residues. V was pared by 4 bases and J by 1 base, with 7 bases between. The CDR3 here is CASSLTRNTEAFF. CDR3 sequence (DNA): TGTGCCAGCAGTTTGACAAGGAACACTGAAGCTTTCTTT.

This clonotype was detected many times. The V call is TRBV10-2, the J call TRBJ2-1; TRBD2 matches at 10 bases. Trimming at V came to 4 bases and at J to 4 bases, leaving 7 bases not matched to a gene. From germline, CDR1 is WSHSY and CDR2 SAAADI. This CDR3 has 16 residues. CDR3 sequence (DNA): TGCGCCAGCAGTGGGGCTCCTAGCGGGAGTTACAATGAGCAGTTCTTC. Translated, it gives CASSGAPSGSYNEQFF.

The rearrangement links TRBV29-1 to TRBJ2-5; no definite D call. Between the trimmed V and J ends, which lost 6 bases and 5 bases, there was a span of 13 bases. There are 12 residues in the CDR3. Germline CDR1 reads SQVTM; CDR2 reads ANQGSEA. The CDR3 protein is CSVAGSEETQYF. DNA of the CDR3: TGCAGCGTGGCCGGGTCGGAGGAGACCCAGTACTTC.

This clonotype has a count of ten or more. The chain employs TRBV30 and TRBJ2-7; D may be TRBD1 (5 bases). Trimming cost V 2 bases and J 4 bases, with 15 bases left between them. Germline loops: CDR1 GTSNPN, CDR2 SVGIG (reference sequence). The CDR3 loop spans 14 amino acids. This chain's CDR3 is CAWSPQGTGYEQYF. The CDR3, as DNA: TGTGCCTGGAGTCCTCAGGGAACTGGGTACGAGCAGTACTTC.

CDR3 in amino acids: CASSYTRQDYRYGYTF. The CDR3 DNA sequence: TGTGCCAGCAGCTACACTAGACAGGACTACCGCTATGGCTACACCTTC. The V and J genes are TRBV6-2 or TRBV6-3 and TRBJ1-2; possible D gene TRBD1, 6 bases. Looked up from germline, CDR1 is MNHEY and CDR2 is SVGEGT. CDR3 size: 16 residues. Trimming stripped 6 bases from V and 4 bases from J, with 21 bases between.

This clonotype has a count of ten or more. One end of the junction varies from germline; a read error may be responsible. The rearrangement joins TRBV6-4 to TRBJ2-1; 10 nucleotides line up with TRBD2. CDR1 and CDR2 (germline): MRHNA, SNTAGT. The length of the CDR3 is 15 residues. The DNA for the CDR3 is TGTGCCAGTAGTGAACTAGCGGGATCCTACAATGAGCAGTTCTTC. This translates into CASSELAGSYNEQFF.